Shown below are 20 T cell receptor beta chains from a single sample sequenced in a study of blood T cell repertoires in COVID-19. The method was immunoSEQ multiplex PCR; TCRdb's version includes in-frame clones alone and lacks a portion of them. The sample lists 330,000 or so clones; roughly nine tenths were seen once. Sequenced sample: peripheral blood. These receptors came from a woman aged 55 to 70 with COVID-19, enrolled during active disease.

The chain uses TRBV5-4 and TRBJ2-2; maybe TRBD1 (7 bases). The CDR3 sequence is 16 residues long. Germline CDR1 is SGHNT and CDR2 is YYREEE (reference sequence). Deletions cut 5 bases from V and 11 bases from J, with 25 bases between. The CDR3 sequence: CASSTYGGGPTRELFF. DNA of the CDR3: TGTGCCAGCAGTACATACGGAGGGGGCCCAACACGAGAGCTGTTTTTT.

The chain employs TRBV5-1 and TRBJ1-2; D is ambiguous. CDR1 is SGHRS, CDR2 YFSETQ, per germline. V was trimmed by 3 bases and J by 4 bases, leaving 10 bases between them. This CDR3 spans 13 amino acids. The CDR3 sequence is CASSWGDLYGYTF. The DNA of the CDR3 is TGCGCCAGCAGCTGGGGAGATCTCTATGGCTACACCTTC.

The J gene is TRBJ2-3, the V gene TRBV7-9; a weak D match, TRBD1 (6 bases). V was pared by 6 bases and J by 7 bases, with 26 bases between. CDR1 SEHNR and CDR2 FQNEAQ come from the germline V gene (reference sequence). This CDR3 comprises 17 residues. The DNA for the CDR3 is TGTGCCAGCAGAGGCCATGTTGGGCAGGGGATCATTTATACGCAGTATTTT. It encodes CASRGHVGQGIIYTQYF.

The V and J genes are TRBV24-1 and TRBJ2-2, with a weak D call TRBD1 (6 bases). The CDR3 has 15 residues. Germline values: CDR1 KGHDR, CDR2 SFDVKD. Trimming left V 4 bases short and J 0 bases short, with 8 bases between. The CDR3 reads CATSDRTANTGELFF. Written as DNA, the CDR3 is TGTGCCACCAGTGACCGGACAGCGAACACCGGGGAGCTGTTTTTT.

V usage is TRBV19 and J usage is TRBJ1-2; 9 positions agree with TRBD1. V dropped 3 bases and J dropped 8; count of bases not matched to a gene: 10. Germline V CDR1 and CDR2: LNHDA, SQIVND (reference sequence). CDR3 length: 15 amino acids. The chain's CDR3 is CASSIRDRETRGYTF. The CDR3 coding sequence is TGTGCCAGTAGTATTAGGGACAGGGAAACAAGAGGCTACACCTTC.

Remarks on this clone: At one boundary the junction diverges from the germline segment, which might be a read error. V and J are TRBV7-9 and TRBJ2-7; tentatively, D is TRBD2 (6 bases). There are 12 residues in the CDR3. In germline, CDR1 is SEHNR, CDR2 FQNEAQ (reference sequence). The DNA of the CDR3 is TGTGCCAGCAGCTTAGTTCTAACTAGCCCTTCCTTC. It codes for CASSLVLTSPSF.

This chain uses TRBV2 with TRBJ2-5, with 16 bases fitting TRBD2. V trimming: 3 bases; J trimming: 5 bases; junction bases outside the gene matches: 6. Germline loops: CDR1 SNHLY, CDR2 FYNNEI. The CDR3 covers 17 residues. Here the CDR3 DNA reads TGTGCCAGCAGTGATCCGGGACTAGCGGGGGGGCAGGAGACCCAGTACTTC. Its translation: CASSDPGLAGGQETQYF.

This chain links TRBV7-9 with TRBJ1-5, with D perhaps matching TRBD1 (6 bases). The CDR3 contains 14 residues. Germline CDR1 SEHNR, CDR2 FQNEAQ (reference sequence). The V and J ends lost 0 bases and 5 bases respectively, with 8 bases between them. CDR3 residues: CASSLATGYQPQHF. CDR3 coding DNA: TGTGCCAGCAGCTTAGCAACAGGGTATCAGCCCCAGCATTTT. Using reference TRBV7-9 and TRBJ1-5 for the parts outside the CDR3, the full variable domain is DTGVSQNPRHKITKRGQNVTFRCDPISEHNRLYWYRQTLGQGPEFLTYFQNEAQLEKSRLLSDRFSAERPKGSFSTLEIQRTEQGDSAMYLCASSLATGYQPQHFGDGTRLSIL.

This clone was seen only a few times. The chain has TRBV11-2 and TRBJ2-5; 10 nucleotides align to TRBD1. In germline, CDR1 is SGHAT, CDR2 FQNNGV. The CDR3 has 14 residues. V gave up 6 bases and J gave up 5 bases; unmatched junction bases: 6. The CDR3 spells CASSQGQGWETQYF. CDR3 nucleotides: TGTGCCAGCAGTCAGGGACAGGGGTGGGAGACCCAGTACTTC.

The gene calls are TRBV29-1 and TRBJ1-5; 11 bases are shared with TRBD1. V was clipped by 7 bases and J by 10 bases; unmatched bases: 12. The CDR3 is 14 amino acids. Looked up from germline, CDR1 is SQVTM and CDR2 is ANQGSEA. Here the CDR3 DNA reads TGCAGCGCCAAAGACGGGACAGGGGGTCAACCCCAGCATTTT. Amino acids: CSAKDGTGGQPQHF.

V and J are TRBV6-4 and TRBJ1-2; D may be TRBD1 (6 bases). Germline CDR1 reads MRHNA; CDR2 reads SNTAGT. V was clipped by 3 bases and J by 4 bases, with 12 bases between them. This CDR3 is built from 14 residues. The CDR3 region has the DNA TGTGCCAGCAGTGATACCGGGACAACCTATGGCTACACCTTC. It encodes CASSDTGTTYGYTF.

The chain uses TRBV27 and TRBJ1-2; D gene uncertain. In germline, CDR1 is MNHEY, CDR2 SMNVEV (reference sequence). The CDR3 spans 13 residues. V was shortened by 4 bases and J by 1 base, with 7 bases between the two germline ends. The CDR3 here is CASSSGYNYGYTF. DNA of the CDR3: TGTGCCAGCAGTTCGGGGTATAACTATGGCTACACCTTC.

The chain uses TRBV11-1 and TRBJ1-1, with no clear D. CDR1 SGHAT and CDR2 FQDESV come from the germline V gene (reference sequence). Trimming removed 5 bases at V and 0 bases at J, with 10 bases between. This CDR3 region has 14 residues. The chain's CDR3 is CASSPKHLNTEAFF. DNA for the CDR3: TGTGCCAGCAGCCCCAAACACCTGAACACTGAAGCTTTCTTT.

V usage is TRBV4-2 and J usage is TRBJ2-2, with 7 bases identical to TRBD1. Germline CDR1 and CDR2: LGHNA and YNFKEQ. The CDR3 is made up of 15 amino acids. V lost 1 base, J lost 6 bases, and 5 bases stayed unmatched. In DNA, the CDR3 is TGTGCCAGCAGCCAAGGGACAGGCGCACCCGGGGAGCTGTTTTTT. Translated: CASSQGTGAPGELFF.

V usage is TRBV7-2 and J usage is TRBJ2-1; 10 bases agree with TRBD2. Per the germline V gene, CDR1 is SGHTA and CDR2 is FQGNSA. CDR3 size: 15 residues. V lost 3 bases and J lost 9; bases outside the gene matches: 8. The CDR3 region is CASSFILAGKGEQFF. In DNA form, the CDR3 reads TGTGCCAGCAGCTTTATACTAGCGGGGAAAGGTGAGCAGTTCTTC.

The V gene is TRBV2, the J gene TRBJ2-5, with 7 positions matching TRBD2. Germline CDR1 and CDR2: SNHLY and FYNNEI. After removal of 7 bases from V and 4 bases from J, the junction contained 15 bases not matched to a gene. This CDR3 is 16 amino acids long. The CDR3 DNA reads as TGTGCCAGCAAGACGGGGGGTTCAGGCTGGGGAGAGACCCAGTACTTC. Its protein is CASKTGGSGWGETQYF.

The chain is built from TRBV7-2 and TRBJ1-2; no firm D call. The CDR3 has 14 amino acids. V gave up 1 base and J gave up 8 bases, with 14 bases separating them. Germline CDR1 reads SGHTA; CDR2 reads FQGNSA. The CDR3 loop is CASSLERAASGYTF. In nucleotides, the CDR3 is TGTGCCAGCAGCTTAGAGAGGGCTGCCTCCGGCTACACCTTC.

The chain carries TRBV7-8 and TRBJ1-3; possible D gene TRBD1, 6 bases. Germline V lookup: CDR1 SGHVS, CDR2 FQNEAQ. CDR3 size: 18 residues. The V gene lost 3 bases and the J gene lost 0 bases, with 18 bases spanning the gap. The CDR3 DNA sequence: TGTGCCAGCAGCTTCCGGGGGGGGCAGCTGTACTCTGGAAACACCATATATTTT. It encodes CASSFRGGQLYSGNTIYF.

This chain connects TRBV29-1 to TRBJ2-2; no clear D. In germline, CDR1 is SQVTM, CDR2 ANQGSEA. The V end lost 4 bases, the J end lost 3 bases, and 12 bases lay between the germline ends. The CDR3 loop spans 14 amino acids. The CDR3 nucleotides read TGCAGCGTTGCCATTGGCACCTACACCGGGGAGCTGTTTTTT. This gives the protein CSVAIGTYTGELFF.

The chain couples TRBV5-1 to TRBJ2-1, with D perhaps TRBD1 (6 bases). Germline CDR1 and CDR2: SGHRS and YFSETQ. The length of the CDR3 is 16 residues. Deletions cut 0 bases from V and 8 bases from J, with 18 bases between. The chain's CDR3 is CASSLAGDIAGDEQFF. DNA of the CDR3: TGCGCCAGCAGCTTGGCCGGGGACATCGCCGGCGATGAGCAGTTCTTC.